The 11 T cell receptor beta chains presented below share a single source sample, sequenced in a study of neurological immune-mediated disorders. TCRdb itself ran the 5' RACE reads through MiXCR, one entry per CDR3 protein. The table shows about 40,000 distinct CDR3 sequences, with 2% to 2.5% occurring only once. The sequenced sample was PBMCs. These receptors all come from a man aged 50-59 years with multiple sclerosis.

At least ten counts were recorded for this clonotype. The CDR3 loop is CASSALRNQPQHF. In DNA, the CDR3 is TGTGCCAGCAGTGCTTTGAGGAATCAGCCCCAGCATTTT. This sequence joins TRBV6-1 and TRBJ1-5, with unresolved D. V shed 4 bases and J shed 4 bases, with 8 bases lying between them. The CDR3 consists of 13 residues. The germline V gene has CDR1 MNHNS and CDR2 SASEGT.

At least ten counts were recorded for this clonotype. The chain combines TRBV12-3 or TRBV12-4 with TRBJ1-1; maybe TRBD1 (6 bases). The CDR3 is 14 residues long. V lost 6 bases and J lost 7, with 18 bases in between. The CDR3 DNA follows: TGTGCCAGCAGCTCGGGACAAACGAGGGGTGAAGCTTTCTTT. This codes for CASSSGQTRGEAFF.

This clonotype was recorded many times. The chain couples TRBV7-9 to TRBJ1-2; D is ambiguous. V gave up 5 bases and J gave up 3 bases, with 13 bases separating them. The CDR3 is 14 residues long. Germline V gene data show CDR1 as SEHNR and CDR2 as FQNEAQ (reference sequence). In nucleotides, the CDR3 is TGTGCCAGCAGCCAACTGGGAGGGTACTATGGCTACACCTTC. Its protein product is CASSQLGGYYGYTF.

In this sample, this clonotype turned up many times. The gene calls are TRBV5-5 and TRBJ1-6; D gene unclear. The CDR3 has 16 amino acids. The germline V gene encodes CDR1 SGHKS and CDR2 YYEKEE (reference sequence). Between the trimmed V and J ends, which lost 2 bases and 11 bases, there was a span of 20 bases. In DNA form, the CDR3 reads TGTGCCAGCAGCTTATCCGGGAGATCCCGAGGAACACCCCTCCACTTT. Encoded protein: CASSLSGRSRGTPLHF.

This clonotype was picked up many times. V gene TRBV10-3 combines with J gene TRBJ2-7; 7 bases are shared with TRBD2. The V gene end was trimmed by 3 bases and the J gene end by 2 bases; junction bases not matched to a gene: 7. This CDR3 is built from 15 residues. Germline V gene sequence: CDR1 ENHRY, CDR2 SYGVKD. CDR3 amino acids: CAISDPAGTTYEQYF. In DNA form, the CDR3 reads TGTGCCATCAGTGACCCCGCGGGGACTACCTACGAGCAGTACTTC.

The table lists this clonotype with many counts. The gene calls are TRBV7-3 and TRBJ2-3, with 7 bases aligning to TRBD1. V trimming: 5 bases; J trimming: 0 bases; junction bases outside the gene matches: 11. Germline V gene data show CDR1 as SGHTA and CDR2 as FQGTGA. This CDR3 comprises 17 residues. The CDR3 spells CASSPREGGISTDTQYF. The CDR3 DNA sequence: TGTGCCAGCAGCCCTCGAGAAGGGGGCATTAGCACAGATACGCAGTATTTT. The whole variable domain, filled in from reference TRBV7-3 and TRBJ2-3, reads GAGVSQTPSNKVTEKGKYVELRCDPISGHTALYWYRQSLGQGPEFLIYFQGTGAADDSGLPNDRFFAVRPEGSVSTLKIQRTERGDSAVYLCASSPREGGISTDTQYFGPGTRLTVL.

There are many counts of this clonotype. The chain links TRBV3-1 to TRBJ1-1; weak D call: TRBD1 (6 bases). The CDR3 sequence is 14 residues long. Germline CDR1 reads LGHDT; CDR2 reads YNNKEL (reference sequence). V was trimmed by 0 bases and J by 3 bases, leaving 8 bases between them. DNA of the CDR3: TGTGCCAGCAGCCAAGATGCAGGGGACACTGAAGCTTTCTTT. Protein sequence: CASSQDAGDTEAFF.

There are many counts of this clonotype. V is TRBV9 and J is TRBJ1-3; 9 nucleotides align to TRBD1. Germline V gene lookup returns CDR1 SGDLS and CDR2 YYNGEE. V lost 4 bases, J lost 4 bases, and 6 bases stayed unmatched. The CDR3 contains 15 residues. CDR3 sequence (DNA): TGTGCCAGCAGCCCCGGGACAGGGACGGGAAACACCATATATTTT. This sequence encodes CASSPGTGTGNTIYF.

This clonotype was recorded at least ten times. The chain carries TRBV7-2 and TRBJ1-2; 10 bases match TRBD1. Germline V gives CDR1 SGHTA, CDR2 FQGNSA. Trimming took 3 bases from V and 7 from J; bases not matched to a gene: 5. This CDR3 has 14 residues. CDR3 region: CASSFLTGGAGYTF. The CDR3 coding sequence is TGTGCCAGCAGCTTCTTGACAGGGGGCGCTGGCTACACCTTC.

This clonotype was found many times. The J gene is TRBJ2-7, the V gene TRBV20-1, with 9 bases aligning to TRBD2. In germline, CDR1 is DFQATT, CDR2 SNEGSKA (reference sequence). This CDR3 comprises 13 residues. Losses at the gene ends were 5 bases for V and 5 bases for J; bases not matched to a gene: 7. CDR3 DNA: TGCAGTGCTTCCGCGGGGGGGTTTAACGAGCAGTACTTC. This gives the protein CSASAGGFNEQYF.

This clonotype showed up many times. The chain has TRBV4-1 and TRBJ1-1; possible D gene TRBD1, 5 bases. CDR3 length: 15 amino acids. Per the germline V gene, CDR1 is MGHRA and CDR2 is YSYEKL. The germline V and J ends were trimmed by 0 bases and 4 bases, with 12 bases remaining between them. This CDR3 reads CASSQDWGVGTEAFF. The DNA of the CDR3 is TGCGCCAGCAGCCAAGATTGGGGGGTGGGCACTGAAGCTTTCTTT.